Listed below are T cell receptor beta chains from one sample, sequenced in a study of blood T cell repertoires in COVID-19. The protocol was immunoSEQ multiplex PCR, while the TCRdb copy is restricted to in-frame clones and leaves out a portion. The data show under 200,000 clones, about 86% seen once. Specimen: peripheral blood. The receptors here all came from a man aged 50 to 60 with active or convalescent COVID-19. Both conserved end residues are part of each CDR3. The D gene is left open where the match is weak. A row's size may be missing; if present it is once, few, many or a size class.

J gene	clone size	V gene	D gene	CDR3 protein	CDR3 DNA
TRBJ2-7	.	TRBV5-6	TRBD1	CASSSGTGDEQYF	TGTGCCAGCAGCTCAGGGACAGGGGACGAGCAGTACTTC
TRBJ2-3	once	TRBV4-3	TRBD2	CASSRLLGTSGTATQYF	TGCGCCAGCAGCCGACTACTCGGGACTAGCGGGACCGCGACGCAGTATTTT
TRBJ2-1	.	TRBV5-4	TRBD1	CASSQTGGWQFF	TGTGCCAGCAGCCAAACAGGGGGCTGGCAGTTCTTC
TRBJ2-2	few	TRBV19	.	CASSMWAGAGELFF	TGTGCCAGTAGTATGTGGGCAGGGGCCGGGGAGCTGTTTTTT
TRBJ1-6	.	TRBV15	.	CATRKGTTYNSPLHF	TGTGCCACCAGAAAGGGGACAACCTATAATTCACCCCTCCACTTT
TRBJ1-2	once	TRBV4-3	TRBD1	CASSNDRGMDGYTF	TGCGCCAGCAGCAATGACAGGGGTATGGATGGCTACACCTTC
TRBJ2-1	.	TRBV7-3	TRBD2	CASSFSSGSESEQFF	TGTGCCAGCAGCTTCTCTAGCGGGAGCGAGAGTGAGCAGTTCTTC
TRBJ2-1	.	TRBV7-8	.	CASSSTGPLFRGNEQFF	TGTGCCAGCAGCTCAACCGGGCCCCTCTTTAGGGGCAATGAGCAGTTCTTC
TRBJ2-2	.	TRBV7-2	.	CASSLVKMVVAGELFF	TGTGCCAGCAGCTTAGTTAAAATGGTAGTGGCCGGGGAGCTGTTTTTT
TRBJ2-5	.	TRBV12-3/TRBV12-4	TRBD2	CASSFRGGETQYF	TGTGCCAGCAGTTTCCGGGGGGGAGAGACCCAGTACTTC
TRBJ2-3	.	TRBV9	.	CASSILAGTQYF	TGTGCCAGCAGCATTTTAGCTGGGACGCAGTATTTT
TRBJ2-7	.	TRBV5-4	TRBD1	CASSRDRSYEQYF	TGTGCCAGCAGCAGGGACAGATCCTACGAGCAGTACTTC
TRBJ2-3	.	TRBV5-1	TRBD2	CASSLGSGGPTDTQYF	TGCGCCAGCAGCTTAGGGAGCGGGGGGCCCACAGATACGCAGTATTTT
TRBJ2-2	.	TRBV4-2	TRBD1	CASSQEGQGNTGELFF	TGTGCCAGCAGCCAGGAGGGACAGGGTAACACCGGGGAGCTGTTTTTT
TRBJ2-5	.	TRBV7-9	TRBD2	CASSSWTSEVETQYF	TGTGCCAGCAGCTCGTGGACTAGCGAAGTCGAGACCCAGTACTTC
TRBJ2-7	.	TRBV10-2	TRBD2	CASSVSGDEQYF	TGCGCCAGCAGTGTCAGCGGGGACGAGCAGTACTTC
TRBJ2-1	.	TRBV12-5	.	CASGLVGRYEQFF	TGTGCTAGTGGTTTGGTGGGGCGGTATGAGCAGTTCTTC
TRBJ1-1	once	TRBV9	TRBD1	CASSVDPGGGTEAFF	TGTGCCAGCAGCGTAGATCCAGGGGGTGGCACTGAAGCTTTCTTT
TRBJ2-7	.	TRBV28	TRBD2	CASSFRLAGLYEQYF	TGTGCCAGCAGTTTCCGACTAGCGGGGCTCTACGAGCAGTACTTC
TRBJ2-4	.	TRBV9	TRBD1	CASSVGQGVNIQYF	TGTGCCAGCAGCGTAGGGCAGGGGGTAAACATTCAGTACTTC
TRBJ2-3	.	TRBV7-9	TRBD1	CASSSWTGEATDTQYF	TGTGCCAGCAGCTCCTGGACAGGGGAGGCCACAGATACGCAGTATTTT
TRBJ2-2	.	TRBV21-1	.	CASRTYRDSRGGGGTGELFF	TGTGCCAGCCGCACCTACCGGGACTCGCGGGGGGGTGGGGGCACCGGGGAGCTGTTTTTT
TRBJ1-5	.	TRBV6-5	.	CASSYTGNSNQPQHF	TGTGCCAGCAGTTATACAGGGAATAGCAATCAGCCCCAGCATTTT
TRBJ2-2	.	TRBV13	TRBD2	CASSLGSGSANTGELFF	TGTGCCAGCAGCTTAGGTAGCGGGAGTGCGAACACCGGGGAGCTGTTTTTT
TRBJ2-1	.	TRBV11-3	.	CASSRETEQFF	TGTGCCAGCAGCCGGGAGACTGAGCAGTTCTTC
TRBJ1-1	.	TRBV7-3	.	CASSLGLGTEAFF	TGTGCCAGCAGCTTGGGACTCGGGACTGAAGCTTTCTTT
TRBJ2-3	.	TRBV7-2	.	CASSLGRHLSTDTQYF	TGTGCCAGCAGCTTAGGTCGACACCTCAGCACAGATACGCAGTATTTT
TRBJ1-5	.	TRBV7-2	.	CASSPTRDNQPQHF	TGTGCCAGCAGCCCTACGAGGGACAATCAGCCCCAGCATTTT
TRBJ2-3	.	TRBV12-5	TRBD1	CASGVTGNTDTQYF	TGTGCTAGTGGCGTGACAGGGAACACAGATACGCAGTATTTT
TRBJ1-2	.	TRBV7-6	.	CASSLSDSNYGYTF	TGTGCCAGCAGCTTATCGGACAGCAACTATGGCTACACCTTC
TRBJ2-7	once	TRBV7-2	.	CASSLAPGIYEQYF	TGTGCCAGCAGCTTAGCCCCGGGGATCTACGAGCAGTACTTC